This T cell receptor beta chain was recorded in a study of control samples from healthy donors and cancer patients. The assay was immunoSEQ multiplex PCR, and TCRdb's table has in-frame clones only and misses some. The data hold tens of thousands of clones, with less than 95% observed a single time. CDR1 and CDR2 from the germline V gene are WNHNN and SYGVQD (reference sequence). The CDR3 runs 15 residues. The V end was cut by 0 bases, the J end by 1 base, with 6 bases between. This chain uses TRBV10-1 with TRBJ2-2; tentatively, D is TRBD1 or TRBD2 (5 bases each). The source is a young man with colorectal cancer. What was sequenced was PBMCs. Here the CDR3 reads CASSESRGNTGELFF. The CDR3 nucleotides read TGCGCCAGCAGTGAGTCGAGGGGGAACACCGGGGAGCTGTTTTTT.